This TCR beta chain was profiled in a study of T cell responses to AZD1222 COVID-19 vaccine. The study, taken as a whole, reports: Spike-specific TCR repertoires showed rising breadth and depth after two AZD1222 doses. The donor group comprised mostly white British people and more females; the analysis possibly underestimated clonal diversity.

Trimming stripped 4 bases from V and 0 bases from J, with 16 bases between. The CDR3 contains 17 residues. Germline V gives CDR1 MGHRA, CDR2 YSYEKL. Worth noting for this clone: The target antigen is unknown.

Assay: immunoSEQ multiplex PCR; the TCRdb copy retains only in-frame clones and omits some. The table includes about 83,000 clones, roughly 88% detected once. The chain carries TRBV4-1 and TRBJ1-3; D unclear. This clonotype was obtained from an adult in good health. The specimen comprised peripheral blood, sampled on day 0 of AZD1222 vaccination. The chain's CDR3 is CASSPIGEGLSGNTIYF. In DNA, the CDR3 is TGCGCCAGCAGCCCCATCGGCGAGGGTCTCTCTGGAAACACCATATATTTT.